The present entry profiles one T cell receptor (beta chain) with its context. The data were obtained in a study of blood T cell repertoires in COVID-19. Background on the study: The origin of the acute and convalescent COVID-19 samples was the United States, Italy and Spain. PBMCs, B-cell-depleted T cells, or T cells were the source of the cDNA or gDNA that made up the material.

This CDR3 has 14 residues. The V gene's germline CDR1 is MNHEY and CDR2 SVGAGI. V lost 10 bases, J lost 0 bases, and 4 bases stayed unmatched. Original data processing: By means of reference gene primer amplification, nucleated cell counts were estimated. Libraries were prepared by immunoSEQ multiplex PCR; TCRdb keeps only in-frame clonotypes and omits some of them. That table is the source of V, J and clone size, and D and trimming were worked out from the DNA. Among approximately 210,000 clones listed, under 90% were seen once. This TCR derives from a woman older than 75 with COVID-19, enrolled during active disease. The chain joins TRBV6-5 to TRBJ2-5, with 11 bases that match TRBD2. The source material was peripheral blood. The CDR3 sequence: CATASGRYQETQYF. DNA of the CDR3: TGTGCCACCGCTAGCGGGAGGTACCAAGAGACCCAGTACTTC.